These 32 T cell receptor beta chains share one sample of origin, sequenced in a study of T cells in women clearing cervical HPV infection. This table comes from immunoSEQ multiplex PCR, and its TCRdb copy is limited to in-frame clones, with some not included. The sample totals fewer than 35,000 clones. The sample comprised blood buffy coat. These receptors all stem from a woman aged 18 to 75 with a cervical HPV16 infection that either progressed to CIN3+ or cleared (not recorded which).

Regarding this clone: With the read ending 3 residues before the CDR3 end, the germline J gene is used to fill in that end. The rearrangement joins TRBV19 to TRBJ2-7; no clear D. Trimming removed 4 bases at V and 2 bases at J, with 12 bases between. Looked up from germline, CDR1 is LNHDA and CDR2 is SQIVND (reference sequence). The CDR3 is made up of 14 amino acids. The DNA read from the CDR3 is TGTGCCAGTAGTAGGGCAGGCGAACCCTACGAG. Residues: CASSRAGEPYE. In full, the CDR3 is CASSRAGEPYEQYF.

The part of the CDR3 DNA that was read is TGTGCCAGCAGCCAAGAAGGGATGCAGGGTTTGTCTTCCTACGAG. It is translated as CASSQEGMQGLSSYE. The entire CDR3 reads CASSQEGMQGLSSYEQYF. The chain carries TRBV4-2 and TRBJ2-7; TRBD1 is a possible D gene (5 bases). The read terminates 3 residues ahead of where the CDR3 ends, so the germline J gene completes it. Germline loops: CDR1 LGHNA, CDR2 YNFKEQ. CDR3 length: 18 amino acids. V shed 0 bases and J shed 1 base, with 19 bases lying between them.

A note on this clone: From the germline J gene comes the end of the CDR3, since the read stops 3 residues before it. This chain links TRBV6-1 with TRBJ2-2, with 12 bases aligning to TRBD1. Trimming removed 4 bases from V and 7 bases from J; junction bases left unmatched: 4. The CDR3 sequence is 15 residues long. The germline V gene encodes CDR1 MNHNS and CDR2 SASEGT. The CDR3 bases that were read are TGTGCCAGCAGTGGGGACAGGGGGCGTGGCGGGGAG. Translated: CASSGDRGRGGE. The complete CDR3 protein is CASSGDRGRGGELFF.

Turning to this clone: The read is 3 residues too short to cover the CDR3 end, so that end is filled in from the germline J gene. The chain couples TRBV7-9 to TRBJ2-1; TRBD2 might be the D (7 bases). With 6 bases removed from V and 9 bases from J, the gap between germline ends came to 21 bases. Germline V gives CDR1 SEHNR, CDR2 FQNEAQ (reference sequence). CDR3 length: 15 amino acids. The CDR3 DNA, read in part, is TGTGCCAGCAGAGAGAAGGGAGGGGGGGCGACTGAG. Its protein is CASREKGGGATE. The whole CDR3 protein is CASREKGGGATEQFF.

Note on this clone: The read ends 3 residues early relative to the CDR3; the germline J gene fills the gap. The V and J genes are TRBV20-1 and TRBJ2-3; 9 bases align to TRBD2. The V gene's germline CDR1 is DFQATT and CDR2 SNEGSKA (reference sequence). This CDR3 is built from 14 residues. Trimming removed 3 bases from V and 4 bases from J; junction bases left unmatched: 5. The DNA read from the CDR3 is TGCAGTGCTAGTGGAGCGGGAGGTGCAGATACG. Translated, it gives CSASGAGGADT. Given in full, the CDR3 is CSASGAGGADTQYF.

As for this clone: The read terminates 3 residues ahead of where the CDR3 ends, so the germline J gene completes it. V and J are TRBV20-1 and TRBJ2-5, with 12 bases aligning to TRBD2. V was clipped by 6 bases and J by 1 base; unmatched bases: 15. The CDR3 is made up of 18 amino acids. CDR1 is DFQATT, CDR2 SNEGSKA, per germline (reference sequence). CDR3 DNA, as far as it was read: TGCAGTGCCAAGGCTAGCGGGGGGGCCGGTCCTCCCCAAGAGACC. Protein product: CSAKASGGAGPPQET. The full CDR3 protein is CSAKASGGAGPPQETQYF.

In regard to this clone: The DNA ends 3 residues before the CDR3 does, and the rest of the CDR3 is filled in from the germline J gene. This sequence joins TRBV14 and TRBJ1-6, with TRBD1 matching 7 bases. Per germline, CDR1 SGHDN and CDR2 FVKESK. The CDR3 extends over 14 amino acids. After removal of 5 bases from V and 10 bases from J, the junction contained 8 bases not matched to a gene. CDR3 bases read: TGTGCCAGCAGCAGTTACAGGGGACGCTCACCC. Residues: CASSSYRGRSP. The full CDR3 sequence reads CASSSYRGRSPLHF.

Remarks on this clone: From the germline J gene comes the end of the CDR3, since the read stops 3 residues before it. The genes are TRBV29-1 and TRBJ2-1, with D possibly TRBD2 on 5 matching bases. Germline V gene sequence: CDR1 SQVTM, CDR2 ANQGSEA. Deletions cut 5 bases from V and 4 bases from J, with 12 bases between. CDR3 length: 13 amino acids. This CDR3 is CSVRGQAYNEQFF. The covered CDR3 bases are TGCAGCGTTCGGGGTCAGGCGTACAATGAG.

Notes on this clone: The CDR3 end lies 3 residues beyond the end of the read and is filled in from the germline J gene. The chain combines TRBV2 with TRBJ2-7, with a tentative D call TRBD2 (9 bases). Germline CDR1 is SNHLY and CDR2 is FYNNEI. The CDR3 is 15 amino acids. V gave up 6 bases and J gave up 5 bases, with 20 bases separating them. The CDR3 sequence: CASSSGRTGTDEQYF. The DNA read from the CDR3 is TGTGCCAGCAGCAGCGGGAGGACAGGGACGGACGAG. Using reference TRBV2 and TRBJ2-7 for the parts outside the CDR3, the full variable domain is EPEVTQTPSHQVTQMGQEVILRCVPISNHLYFYWYRQILGQKVEFLVSFYNNEISEKSEIFDDQFSVERPDGSNFTLKIRSTKLEDSAMYFCASSSGRTGTDEQYFGPGTRLTVT.

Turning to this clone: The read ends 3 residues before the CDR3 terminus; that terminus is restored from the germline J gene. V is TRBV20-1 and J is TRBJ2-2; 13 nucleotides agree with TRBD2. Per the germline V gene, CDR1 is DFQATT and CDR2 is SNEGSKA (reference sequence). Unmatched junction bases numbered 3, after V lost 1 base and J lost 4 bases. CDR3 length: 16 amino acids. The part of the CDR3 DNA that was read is TGCAGTGCTAGAGTTGGACTAGCGGGAGTCACCGGGGAG. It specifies CSARVGLAGVTGE. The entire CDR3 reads CSARVGLAGVTGELFF.

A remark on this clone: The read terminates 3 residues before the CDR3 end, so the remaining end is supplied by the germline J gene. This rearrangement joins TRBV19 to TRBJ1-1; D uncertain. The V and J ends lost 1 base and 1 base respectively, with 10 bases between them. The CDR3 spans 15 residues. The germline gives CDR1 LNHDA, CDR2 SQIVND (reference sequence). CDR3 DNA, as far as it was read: TGTGCCAGTAGTATAGGGAGCAGGCCGAACACTGAA. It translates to CASSIGSRPNTE. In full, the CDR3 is CASSIGSRPNTEAFF.

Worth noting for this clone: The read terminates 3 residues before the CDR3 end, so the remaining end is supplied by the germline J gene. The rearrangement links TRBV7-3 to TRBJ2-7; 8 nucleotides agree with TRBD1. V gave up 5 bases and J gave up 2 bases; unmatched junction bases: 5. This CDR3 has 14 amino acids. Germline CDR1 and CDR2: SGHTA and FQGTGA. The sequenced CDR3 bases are TGTGCCAGCAGCCCACGACAGGGGCCCTACGAG. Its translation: CASSPRQGPYE. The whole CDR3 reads CASSPRQGPYEQYF.

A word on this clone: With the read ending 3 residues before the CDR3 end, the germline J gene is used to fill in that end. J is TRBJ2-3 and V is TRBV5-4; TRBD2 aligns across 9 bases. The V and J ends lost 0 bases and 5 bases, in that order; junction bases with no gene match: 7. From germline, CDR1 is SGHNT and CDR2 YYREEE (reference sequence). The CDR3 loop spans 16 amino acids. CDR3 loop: CASSLVASGVVDTQYF. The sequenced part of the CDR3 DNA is TGTGCCAGCAGCTTGGTGGCTAGCGGGGTGGTAGATACG.

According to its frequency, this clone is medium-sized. The CDR3 protein is CASSLSENNADTQYF. The part of the CDR3 DNA that was read is TGCGCCAGCAGCTTGTCAGAAAATAACGCAGATACG. This chain joins TRBV5-1 and TRBJ2-3, with D hard to call. The sequence runs out 3 residues before the end of the CDR3; the remainder is reconstructed from the germline J gene. Germline V gives CDR1 SGHRS, CDR2 YFSETQ. This CDR3 has 15 residues. V shed 1 base and J shed 4 bases, with 13 bases lying between them.

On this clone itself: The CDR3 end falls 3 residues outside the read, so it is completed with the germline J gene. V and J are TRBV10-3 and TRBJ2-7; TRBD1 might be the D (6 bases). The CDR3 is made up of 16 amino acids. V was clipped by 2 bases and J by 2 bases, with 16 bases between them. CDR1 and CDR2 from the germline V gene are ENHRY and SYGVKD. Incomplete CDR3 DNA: TGTGCCATCAGTGAGGGTCTGGCAGGGGTTACCTACGAG. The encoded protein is CAISEGLAGVTYE. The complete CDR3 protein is CAISEGLAGVTYEQYF.

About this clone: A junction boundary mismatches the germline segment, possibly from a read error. Partial CDR3 DNA: TGCGCCAGCAGCCAAGATACTAGTGCCTACGAG. Translating gives CASSQDTSAYE. The CDR3, in full, reads CASSQDTSAYEQYF. The V call is TRBV4-2, the J call TRBJ2-7; a weak D match, TRBD2 (5 bases). The read terminates 3 residues ahead of where the CDR3 ends, so the germline J gene completes it. The germline CDR1 and CDR2 sequences are LGHNA and YNFKEQ. CDR3 length equals 14 residues.

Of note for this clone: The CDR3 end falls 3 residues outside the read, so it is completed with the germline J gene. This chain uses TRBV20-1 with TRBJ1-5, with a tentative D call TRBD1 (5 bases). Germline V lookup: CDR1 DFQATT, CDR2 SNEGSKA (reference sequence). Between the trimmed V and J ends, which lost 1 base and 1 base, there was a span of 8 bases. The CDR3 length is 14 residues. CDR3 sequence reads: CSARGGGSNQPQHF. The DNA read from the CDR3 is TGCAGTGCTAGAGGGGGGGGAAGCAATCAGCCC.

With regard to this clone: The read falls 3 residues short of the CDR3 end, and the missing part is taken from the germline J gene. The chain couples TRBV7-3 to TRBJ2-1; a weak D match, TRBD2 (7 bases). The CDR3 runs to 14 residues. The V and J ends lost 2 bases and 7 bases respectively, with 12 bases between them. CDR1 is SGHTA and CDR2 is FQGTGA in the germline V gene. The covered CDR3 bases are TGTGCCAGCAGCTTAGCGGGGGCCGTAAATGAG. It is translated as CASSLAGAVNE. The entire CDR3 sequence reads CASSLAGAVNEQFF.

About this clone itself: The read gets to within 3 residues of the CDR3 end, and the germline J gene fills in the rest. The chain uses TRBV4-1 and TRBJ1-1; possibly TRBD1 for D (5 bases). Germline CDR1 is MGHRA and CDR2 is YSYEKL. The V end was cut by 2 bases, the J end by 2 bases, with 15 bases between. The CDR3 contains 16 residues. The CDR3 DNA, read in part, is TGCGCCAGCAGCCAACCCACGCGGGGGGGAAACACTGAA. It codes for CASSQPTRGGNTE. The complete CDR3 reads CASSQPTRGGNTEAFF.

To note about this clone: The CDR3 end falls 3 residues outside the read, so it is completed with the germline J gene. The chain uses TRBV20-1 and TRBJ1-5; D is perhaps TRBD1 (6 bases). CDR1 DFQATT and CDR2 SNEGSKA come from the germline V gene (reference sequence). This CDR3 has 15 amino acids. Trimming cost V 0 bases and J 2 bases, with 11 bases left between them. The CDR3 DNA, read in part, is TGCAGTGCTAGAGATGGGGGGGCTGGCAATCAGCCC. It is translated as CSARDGGAGNQP. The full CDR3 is CSARDGGAGNQPQHF.

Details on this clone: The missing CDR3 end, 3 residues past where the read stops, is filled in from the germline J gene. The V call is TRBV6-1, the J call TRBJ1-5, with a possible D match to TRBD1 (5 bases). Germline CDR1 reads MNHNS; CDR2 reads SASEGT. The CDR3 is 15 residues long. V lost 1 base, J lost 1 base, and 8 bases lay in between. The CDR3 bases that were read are TGTGCCAGCAGTGAAGGGCAGGGAAGCAATCAGCCC. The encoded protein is CASSEGQGSNQP. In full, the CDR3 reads CASSEGQGSNQPQHF.

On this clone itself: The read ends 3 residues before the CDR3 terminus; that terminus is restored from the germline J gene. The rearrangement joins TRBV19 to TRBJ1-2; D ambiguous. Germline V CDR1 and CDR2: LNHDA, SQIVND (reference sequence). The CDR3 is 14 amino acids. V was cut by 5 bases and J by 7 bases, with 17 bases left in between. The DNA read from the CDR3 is TGTGCCAGTAGTCCCTCGCGCGTTCGGGGTGGC. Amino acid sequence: CASSPSRVRGG. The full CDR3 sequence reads CASSPSRVRGGYTF.

The CDR3: CASSYYAFKGQVQETQYF. CDR3 DNA (partial): TGTGCCAGCAGTTATTATGCGTTTAAGGGGCAGGTCCAAGAGACC. This chain uses TRBV28 with TRBJ2-5, with D possibly matching TRBD1 (5 bases). The CDR3 goes on 3 residues after the read ends, and that part is filled in from the germline J gene. Trimming left V 4 bases short and J 1 base short, with 22 bases between. CDR3 length: 18 amino acids. Germline V gives CDR1 MDHEN, CDR2 SYDVKM.

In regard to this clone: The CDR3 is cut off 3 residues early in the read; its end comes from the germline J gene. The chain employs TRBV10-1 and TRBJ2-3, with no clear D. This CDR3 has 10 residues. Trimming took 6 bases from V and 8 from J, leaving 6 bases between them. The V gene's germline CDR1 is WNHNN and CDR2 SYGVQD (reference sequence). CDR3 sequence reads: CASRRGTQYF. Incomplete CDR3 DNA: TGCGCCAGCAGGCGTGGTACG.

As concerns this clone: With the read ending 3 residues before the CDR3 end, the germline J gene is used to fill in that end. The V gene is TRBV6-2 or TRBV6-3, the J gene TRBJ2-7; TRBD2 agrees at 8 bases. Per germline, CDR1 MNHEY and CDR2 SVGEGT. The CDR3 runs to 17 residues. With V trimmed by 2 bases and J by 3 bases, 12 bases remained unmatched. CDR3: CASSYDPLSGIYYEQYF. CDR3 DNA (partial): TGTGCCAGCAGTTACGATCCACTTAGCGGGATATACTACGAG.

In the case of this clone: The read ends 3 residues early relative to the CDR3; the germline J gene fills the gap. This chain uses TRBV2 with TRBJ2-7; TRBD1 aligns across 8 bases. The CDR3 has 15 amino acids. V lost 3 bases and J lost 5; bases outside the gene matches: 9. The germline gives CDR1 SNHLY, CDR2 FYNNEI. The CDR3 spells CASSDGRTGSDEQYF. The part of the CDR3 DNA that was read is TGTGCCAGCAGTGATGGGCGGACAGGGAGCGACGAG.

The sequenced part of the CDR3 DNA is TGCAGCGTTGAGACAGGCAACACCAATTCACCC. Amino acids: CSVETGNTNSP. The whole CDR3 reads CSVETGNTNSPLHF. The chain has TRBV29-1 and TRBJ1-6; weak D call: TRBD1 (6 bases). Read coverage stops 3 residues before the CDR3 terminus; the germline J gene supplies the remainder. The CDR3 covers 14 residues. Trimming removed 3 bases from V and 7 bases from J, with 13 bases in between. The V gene's germline CDR1 is SQVTM and CDR2 ANQGSEA. The complete variable domain, with remaining parts taken from reference TRBV29-1 and TRBJ1-6, reads SAVISQKPSRDICQRGTSLTIQCQVDSQVTMMFWYRQQPGQSLTLIATANQGSEATYESGFVIDKFPISRPNLTFSTLTVSNMSPEDSSIYLCSVETGNTNSPLHFGNGTRLTVT.

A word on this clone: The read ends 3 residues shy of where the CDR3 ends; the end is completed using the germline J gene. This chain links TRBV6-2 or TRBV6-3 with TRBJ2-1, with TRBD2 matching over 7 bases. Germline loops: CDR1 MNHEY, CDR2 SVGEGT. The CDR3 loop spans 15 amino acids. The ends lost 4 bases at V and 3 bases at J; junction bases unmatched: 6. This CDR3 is CASSWPSGHYNEQFF. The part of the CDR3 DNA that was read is TGTGCCAGCAGTTGGCCTAGCGGACACTACAATGAG.

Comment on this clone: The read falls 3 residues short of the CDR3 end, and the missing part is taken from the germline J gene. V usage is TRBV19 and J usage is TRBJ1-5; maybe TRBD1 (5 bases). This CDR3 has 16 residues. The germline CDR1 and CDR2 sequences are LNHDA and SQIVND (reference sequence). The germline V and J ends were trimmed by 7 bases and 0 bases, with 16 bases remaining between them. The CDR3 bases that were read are TGTGCCAGTACCGAAAGGGGAAGGAGTAGCAATCAGCCC. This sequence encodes CASTERGRSSNQP. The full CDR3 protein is CASTERGRSSNQPQHF.

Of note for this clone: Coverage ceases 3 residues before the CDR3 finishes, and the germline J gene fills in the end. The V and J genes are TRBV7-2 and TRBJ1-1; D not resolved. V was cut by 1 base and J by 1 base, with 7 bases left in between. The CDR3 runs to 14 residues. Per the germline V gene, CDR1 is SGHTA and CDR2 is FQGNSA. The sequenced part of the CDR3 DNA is TGTGCCAGCAGCTTAGTGGCAGGGAACACTGAA. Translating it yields CASSLVAGNTE. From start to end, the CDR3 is CASSLVAGNTEAFF.

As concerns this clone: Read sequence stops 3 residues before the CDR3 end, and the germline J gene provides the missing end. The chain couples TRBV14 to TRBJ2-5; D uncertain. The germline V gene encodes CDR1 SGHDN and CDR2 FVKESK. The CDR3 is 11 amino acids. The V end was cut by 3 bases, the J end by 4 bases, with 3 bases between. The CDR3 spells CASSHGETQYF. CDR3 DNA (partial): TGTGCCAGCAGCCACGGAGAGACC.

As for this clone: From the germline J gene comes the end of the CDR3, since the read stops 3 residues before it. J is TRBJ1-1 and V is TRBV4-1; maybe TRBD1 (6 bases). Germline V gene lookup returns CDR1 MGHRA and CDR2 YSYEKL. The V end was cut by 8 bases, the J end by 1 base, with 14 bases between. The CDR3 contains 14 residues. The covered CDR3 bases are TGCGCCAGCGGACGGAAGGGGGAGAACACTGAA. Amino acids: CASGRKGENTE. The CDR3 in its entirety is CASGRKGENTEAFF.